Listed here are 27 T cell receptor beta chains from one sample, sequenced in a study of PD-1 blockade in classical Hodgkin lymphoma. This sample's time point: cycle 4 day 1 (C4D1), after about 6 weeks of nivolumab. Each patient's relapse followed autologous stem cell transplantation, and brentuximab vedotin exposure varied. The protocol was immunoSEQ multiplex PCR, while the TCRdb copy is restricted to in-frame clones and leaves out a portion. Of about 44,000 clones listed, roughly 65% were seen once; the top ten hold about 3%. This sample comprised peripheral blood mononuclear cells (PBMCs), obtained before the fourth cycle of nivolumab. The receptors were sampled from a human donor with classical Hodgkin lymphoma.

J is TRBJ1-3 and V is TRBV28; D not certain. This CDR3 comprises 15 residues. CDR1 is MDHEN and CDR2 is SYDVKM in the germline V gene. V lost 2 bases to trimming and J lost 0 bases, with 8 bases between them. CDR3 sequence reads: CASSLRQSSGNTIYF. For the CDR3, the DNA is TGTGCCAGCAGTTTAAGACAAAGCTCTGGAAACACCATATATTTT.

The chain recombines TRBV27 with TRBJ2-7, with a possible D match to TRBD1 (5 bases). With 8 bases removed from V and 2 bases from J, the gap between germline ends came to 13 bases. Germline CDR1 is MNHEY and CDR2 is SMNVEV (reference sequence). The CDR3 sequence is 13 residues long. The CDR3 region is CASPRQLAYEQYF. The CDR3 coding sequence is TGTGCCAGCCCCAGACAGCTAGCCTACGAGCAGTACTTC.

This clone was detected many times. The CDR3 sequence: CASSLVTKGGYEQYF. CDR3 DNA sequence: TGTGCCAGCAGCTTAGTCACCAAAGGGGGCTACGAGCAGTACTTC. This rearrangement joins TRBV7-2 to TRBJ2-7; the D gene is possibly TRBD1 (6 bases). Germline V CDR1 and CDR2: SGHTA, FQGNSA. CDR3 length equals 15 residues. Trimming stripped 1 base from V and 3 bases from J, with 13 bases between.

Turning to this clone: The junction does not match germline at one end; this may be a read error. The genes are TRBV5-4 and TRBJ2-3; D remains ambiguous. Per germline, CDR1 SGHNT and CDR2 YYREEE (reference sequence). The CDR3 has 16 amino acids. CDR3 DNA sequence: TGCGCCAGCAGCCAAGATTTCGCCCCCCTCACAGATACGCAGTATTTT. It is translated as CASSQDFAPLTDTQYF. Drawing the rest from reference TRBV5-4 and TRBJ2-3, the complete variable domain is ETGVTQSPTHLIKTRGQQVTLRCSSQSGHNTVSWYQQALGQGPQFIFQYYREEENGRGNFPPRFSGLQFPNYSSELNVNALELDDSALYLCASSQDFAPLTDTQYFGPGTRLTVL.

V usage is TRBV5-1 and J usage is TRBJ2-7; D remains unclear. Trimming pared 2 bases from V and 7 bases from J, leaving 7 bases between. Germline values: CDR1 SGHRS, CDR2 YFSETQ. CDR3 length: 11 amino acids. The CDR3 nucleotides are TGCGCCAGCAGCTTTGGCATGGAGCAGTACTTC. Translated: CASSFGMEQYF.

The rearrangement links TRBV13 to TRBJ1-2, with D perhaps TRBD1 (6 bases). Trimming stripped 4 bases from V and 5 bases from J, with 17 bases between. Germline-derived CDR1 and CDR2 are PRHDT and FYEKMQ (reference sequence). The CDR3 has 15 amino acids. CDR3 protein: CASSSYREYRYGYTF. CDR3 DNA: TGTGCCAGCAGCTCTTACAGGGAGTATCGATATGGCTACACCTTC.

This clone came up a few times. This chain links TRBV6-5 with TRBJ2-7; D unresolved. CDR1 is MNHEY and CDR2 is SVGAGI in the germline V gene. V was shortened by 5 bases and J by 3 bases, with 11 bases between the two germline ends. This CDR3 contains 13 residues. The CDR3 loop reads CASSPNVGYEQYF. The CDR3 DNA sequence: TGTGCCAGCAGTCCAAACGTCGGCTACGAGCAGTACTTC.

This clone is medium-sized within its sample. The V and J genes are TRBV28 and TRBJ1-1, with no clear D. Per the germline V gene, CDR1 is MDHEN and CDR2 is SYDVKM. V was trimmed by 5 bases and J by 1 base, leaving 11 bases between them. CDR3 length: 14 amino acids. The CDR3 here is CASSPLGSNTEAFF. CDR3 DNA: TGTGCCAGCAGTCCACTAGGGTCGAACACTGAAGCTTTCTTT.

The chain couples TRBV9 to TRBJ2-3; 7 nucleotides agree with TRBD1. CDR3 size: 16 residues. Germline CDR1 SGDLS, CDR2 YYNGEE. The V and J ends lost 2 bases and 2 bases, in that order; junction bases with no gene match: 8. The CDR3 region is CASSVYRQGPTDTQYF. The CDR3 DNA reads as TGTGCCAGCAGCGTCTACAGACAGGGACCCACAGATACGCAGTATTTT.

This clone rates as medium-sized. For the CDR3, the DNA is TGTGCCAGCAGCTTAGAGGGGGCTGTCAATGAGCAGTTCTTC. Protein sequence: CASSLEGAVNEQFF. The V and J genes are TRBV7-3 and TRBJ2-1; 7 bases align to TRBD1. The junction had 4 bases not matched to a gene; V was cut back by 2 bases and J by 6 bases. The CDR3 totals 14 residues. CDR1 SGHTA and CDR2 FQGTGA come from the germline V gene.

The CDR3 spells CASSLLATTDTQYF. The CDR3 DNA reads as TGTGCCAGCAGTCTACTCGCGACCACAGATACGCAGTATTTT. The rearrangement uses TRBV6-5 and TRBJ2-3; no clear D gene. Germline loops: CDR1 MNHEY, CDR2 SVGAGI. The ends were cut back, 5 bases at V and 2 bases at J, with 11 bases in the middle. The CDR3 is 14 residues long.

This clone appeared a single time. The chain links TRBV2 to TRBJ2-1; tentative D call: TRBD2 (5 bases). The CDR3 contains 14 residues. The V gene lost 4 bases and the J gene lost 5 bases, with 12 bases spanning the gap. Germline V gene data show CDR1 as SNHLY and CDR2 as FYNNEI. The CDR3 region is CASSASPIHNEQFF. Written as DNA, the CDR3 is TGTGCCAGCAGTGCTAGCCCGATTCACAATGAGCAGTTCTTC.

The V call is TRBV29-1, the J call TRBJ2-2; TRBD1 aligns across 8 bases. Germline-derived CDR1 and CDR2 are SQVTM and ANQGSEA. Trimming took 6 bases from V and 1 from J; bases not matched to a gene: 4. The CDR3 contains 14 residues. CDR3 residues: CSVPGQVNTGELFF. The CDR3 DNA follows: TGCAGCGTGCCGGGACAGGTGAACACCGGGGAGCTGTTTTTT.

The V gene is TRBV7-8, the J gene TRBJ1-2; no firm D call. Germline CDR1 is SGHVS and CDR2 is FQNEAQ. The ends were cut back, 1 base at V and 6 bases at J, with 6 bases in the middle. The CDR3 runs to 12 residues. CDR3 sequence reads: CASSLGTDGYTF. In nucleotides, the CDR3 is TGTGCCAGCAGCTTAGGGACGGATGGCTACACCTTC.

The chain couples TRBV5-6 to TRBJ1-3; D may be TRBD1 (5 bases). There are 17 residues in the CDR3. Trimming cost V 1 base and J 0 bases, with 14 bases left between them. The germline CDR1 and CDR2 sequences are SGHDT and YYEEEE. The CDR3 sequence: CASSLFPAGTSGNTIYF. The CDR3 bases are TGTGCCAGCAGCTTGTTCCCGGCAGGGACCTCTGGAAACACCATATATTTT. Supplemented by reference TRBV5-6 and TRBJ1-3, the full variable domain reads DAGVTQSPTHLIKTRGQQVTLRCSPKSGHDTVSWYQQALGQGPQFIFQYYEEEERQRGNFPDRFSGHQFPNYSSELNVNALLLGDSALYLCASSLFPAGTSGNTIYFGEGSWLTVV.

The sample holds a few counts of this clone. This CDR3 is CASSPGLSLNSPLHF. The CDR3 coding sequence is TGTGCCAGCTCACCGGGTCTATCCTTGAATTCACCCCTCCACTTT. The chain joins TRBV18 to TRBJ1-6; no definite D call. The CDR3 is 15 amino acids. Germline-derived CDR1 and CDR2 are KGHSH and LQKENI. V was pared by 3 bases and J by 7 bases, with 13 bases between.

The gene calls are TRBV7-2 and TRBJ2-7, with 11 bases fitting TRBD2. Losses at the gene ends were 5 bases for V and 0 bases for J; bases not matched to a gene: 6. The CDR3 runs 16 residues. Germline V gene data show CDR1 as SGHTA and CDR2 as FQGNSA. The CDR3 is CASSAGTSGPSYEQYF. The CDR3 DNA follows: TGTGCCAGCAGCGCCGGGACTAGCGGACCCTCCTACGAGCAGTACTTC.

The chain joins TRBV5-6 to TRBJ1-6; TRBD1 aligns across 8 bases. Germline CDR1 SGHDT, CDR2 YYEEEE. V lost 1 base and J lost 6; bases outside the gene matches: 6. The CDR3 runs to 16 residues. The CDR3 loop is CASSLLQGAGNSPLHF. CDR3 sequence (DNA): TGTGCCAGCAGCTTGCTTCAGGGGGCGGGTAATTCACCCCTCCACTTT.

In its sample, this clone was seen once. The CDR3 sequence is CASSHTGELFF. CDR3 DNA: TGTGCCAGCAGCCATACCGGGGAGCTGTTTTTT. The gene calls are TRBV7-2 and TRBJ2-2, with unresolved D. CDR1 SGHTA and CDR2 FQGNSA come from the germline V gene. The CDR3 consists of 11 residues. Trimming shortened V by 5 bases and J by 5 bases, and 3 bases separated the two germline ends.

The rearrangement uses TRBV2 and TRBJ2-2; D gene ambiguous. Germline V gene lookup returns CDR1 SNHLY and CDR2 FYNNEI. This CDR3 has 11 amino acids. With 4 bases removed from V and 8 bases from J, the gap between germline ends came to 5 bases. CDR3 residues: CASSVAGELFF. CDR3 nucleotides: TGTGCCAGCAGTGTGGCGGGGGAGCTGTTTTTT. Complete variable domain (other parts from reference TRBV2 and TRBJ2-2): EPEVTQTPSHQVTQMGQEVILRCVPISNHLYFYWYRQILGQKVEFLVSFYNNEISEKSEIFDDQFSVERPDGSNFTLKIRSTKLEDSAMYFCASSVAGELFFGEGSRLTVL.

Only a few counts were recorded for this clone. The rearrangement links TRBV6-1 to TRBJ2-4; 10 nucleotides match TRBD1. Germline trimming cut 6 bases from V and 8 bases from J; bases unmatched to any gene: 10. The germline V gene has CDR1 MNHNS and CDR2 SASEGT. The CDR3 totals 15 residues. CDR3 DNA: TGTGCCAGCAGCGAGACAGGGGGCTTAAAACACATTCAGTACTTC. It is translated as CASSETGGLKHIQYF.

The chain links TRBV18 to TRBJ2-5, with 9 bases that match TRBD1. V gave up 2 bases and J gave up 5 bases; unmatched junction bases: 9. CDR1 is KGHSH and CDR2 is LQKENI in the germline V gene. The CDR3 spans 16 residues. This CDR3 is CASSPFNRGQLETQYF. Written as DNA, the CDR3 is TGTGCCAGCTCACCATTCAACAGGGGGCAGTTGGAGACCCAGTACTTC. The complete variable domain, with remaining parts taken from reference TRBV18 and TRBJ2-5, reads NAGVMQNPRHLVRRRGQEARLRCSPMKGHSHVYWYRQLPEEGLKFMVYLQKENIIDESGMPKERFSAEFPKEGPSILRIQQVVRGDSAAYFCASSPFNRGQLETQYFGPGTRLLVL.

The chain recombines TRBV19 with TRBJ2-2; D may be TRBD2 (5 bases). The CDR3 has 14 amino acids. Germline V gene data show CDR1 as LNHDA and CDR2 as SQIVND (reference sequence). V was clipped by 7 bases and J by 2 bases, with 11 bases between them. The CDR3 bases are TGTGCCAGTACCCCGACTACTAACACCGGGGAGCTGTTTTTT. Translating gives CASTPTTNTGELFF. The entire variable domain, with the rest obtained from reference TRBV19 and TRBJ2-2, is as follows: DGGITQSPKYLFRKEGQNVTLSCEQNLNHDAMYWYRQDPGQGLRLIYYSQIVNDFQKGDIAEGYSVSREKKESFPLTVTSAQKNPTAFYLCASTPTTNTGELFFGEGSRLTVL.

This clone was counted a few times. CDR3 amino acids: CASSEAGGLGEKLFF. CDR3 nucleotides: TGTGCCAGCAGTGAAGCCGGCGGGTTGGGGGAAAAACTGTTTTTT. The V gene is TRBV6-1, the J gene TRBJ1-4; D is uncertain. Trimming stripped 0 bases from V and 8 bases from J, with 13 bases between. The CDR3 totals 15 residues. Germline CDR1 is MNHNS and CDR2 is SASEGT.

This clone was detected only a few times. The chain carries TRBV9 and TRBJ2-3; TRBD2 matches 7 bases. The CDR3 runs 15 residues. V gave up 3 bases and J gave up 0 bases; unmatched junction bases: 4. CDR1 and CDR2 from the germline V gene are SGDLS and YYNGEE. CDR3: CASSAWGGSTDTQYF. CDR3 sequence (DNA): TGTGCCAGCAGCGCCTGGGGGGGGAGCACAGATACGCAGTATTTT.

The J gene is TRBJ2-7, the V gene TRBV6-6; D uncertain. The length of the CDR3 is 11 residues. Germline values: CDR1 MNHNY, CDR2 SVGAGI (reference sequence). Trimming pared 6 bases from V and 1 base from J, leaving 4 bases between. The CDR3 DNA follows: TGTGCCAGCAGGGGTTCCTACGAGCAGTACTTC. Its translation is CASRGSYEQYF.

The chain joins TRBV5-1 to TRBJ2-1, with D unclear. V dropped 1 base and J dropped 6 bases, with 8 bases sitting between them. The CDR3 is 13 amino acids. CDR1 and CDR2 from the germline V gene are SGHRS and YFSETQ. This CDR3 is CASSLNRGNEQFF. The CDR3 nucleotides are TGCGCCAGCAGCTTGAATAGAGGCAATGAGCAGTTCTTC.